These T cell receptor beta chains were read from a single sample in a study of OX40 agonist ivuxolimab in advanced cancers. This table comes from immunoSEQ multiplex PCR, and its TCRdb copy is limited to in-frame clones, with some not included. The table records approximately 91,000 clones, roughly 91% of them present only once. Here the sequenced sample was CD4+ or CD8+ T cells sorted from blood, taken in a trial of the OX40 agonist ivuxolimab. The origin of the receptors is an adult with an advanced solid tumor such as melanoma, head and neck, liver or kidney cancer. Each CDR3 is given with its conserved first and last residue. Part of the rows lack a size; the others show once, few, many or a class for expanded clones.

TRBV5-6,NA,CASSLGGLETQYF
TRBV5-5,once,CASSPASLGRTEAFF
TRBV7-2,NA,CASSLAPGTYNEQFF
TRBV18,medium-sized,CASSPLQGSNSPLHF
TRBV11-1,NA,CASSQQQGSEAFF
TRBV28,NA,CASSLGQYNYGYTF
TRBV7-3,NA,CASTSGNSEQFF
TRBV7-2,NA,CASSPLTGLREQYF
TRBV9,NA,CASTRDLQGTQYF
TRBV4-1,NA,CASSSWDRPYEQYF
TRBV4-1,NA,CASSPWEDLGYTF
TRBV7-9,once,CASSSYRVVGPQHF
TRBV6-1,NA,CASSDGGAGRSYEQYF
TRBV19,NA,CASSIVGTNNFRPQHF
TRBV7-9,once,CASSRPPGDGDYGYTF
TRBV6-5,once,CASRPDRYHGYTF
TRBV5-1,NA,CASSTGTSGGETQYF
TRBV7-2,once,CASSLGLAGVSSYNEQFF
TRBV4-3,NA,CASSQEGTGSDEQYF
TRBV11-2,NA,CASSPVTGPYGYTF
TRBV9,NA,CASSVGSSIETDTQYF
TRBV7-8,NA,CASSNRPEATTGELFF
TRBV5-5,NA,CASSLRGTQPQHF
TRBV29-1,once,CSAERGEKLFF
TRBV2,NA,CASSADRGPYEQYF
TRBV6-5,NA,CASSPNLGGGEKLFF
TRBV6-7,NA,CASSPSSLNSYNSPLHF
TRBV18,NA,CASSPREQGLNQPQHF
TRBV6-5,few,CASSSAGGDYNEQFF